The 21 T cell receptor beta chains below were found in one sample sequenced in a study of cytomegalovirus exposure and HLA in healthy donors. The PCR was carried out with 60 Vbeta primers and 13 Jbeta primers. Method: immunoSEQ multiplex PCR; TCRdb's copy keeps in-frame clones and lacks some. The table includes approximately 190,000 clones, about 80% detected once. The sample taken for sequencing was PBMCs. The receptors were gathered from a woman between 50 and 59 years old in good health and CMV-seropositive.

The gene calls are TRBV9 and TRBJ2-3, with 7 bases matching TRBD2. Germline CDR1 is SGDLS and CDR2 is YYNGEE. The CDR3 is 15 amino acids. Losses at the gene ends were 3 bases for V and 4 bases for J; bases not matched to a gene: 8. CDR3: CASSGTSSLADTQYF. CDR3 nucleotides: TGTGCCAGCAGCGGGACTAGTTCCCTGGCAGATACGCAGTATTTT.

V gene TRBV5-6 combines with J gene TRBJ1-2; TRBD1 might be the D (5 bases). Germline V gene lookup returns CDR1 SGHDT and CDR2 YYEEEE. Trimming cost V 5 bases and J 6 bases, with 14 bases left between them. The CDR3 has 13 residues. The CDR3, as DNA: TGTGCCAGCAGGGAGGAGGGGAGGGATGGCTACACCTTC. Amino acid sequence: CASREEGRDGYTF.

The V and J genes are TRBV30 and TRBJ1-2, with 7 positions matching TRBD1. The junction had 5 bases not matched to a gene; V was cut back by 1 base and J by 6 bases. Germline CDR1 GTSNPN, CDR2 SVGIG (reference sequence). The CDR3 is made up of 13 amino acids. The CDR3, as DNA: TGTGCCTGGAGTGGCACAGGGGTAGATGGCTACACCTTC. Protein sequence: CAWSGTGVDGYTF.

The rearrangement uses TRBV7-9 and TRBJ2-7; the match to TRBD2 covers 11 bases. The junction had 16 bases not matched to a gene; V was cut back by 5 bases and J by 4 bases. Germline CDR1 reads SEHNR; CDR2 reads FQNEAQ (reference sequence). The CDR3 has 18 amino acids. The DNA of the CDR3 is TGTGCCAGCAGCGACGGACGAATAGCGGGGGGGGCTGGTTACGAGCAGTACTTC. Its protein product is CASSDGRIAGGAGYEQYF. The whole variable domain, remainder taken from reference TRBV7-9 and TRBJ2-7, is DTGVSQNPRHKITKRGQNVTFRCDPISEHNRLYWYRQTLGQGPEFLTYFQNEAQLEKSRLLSDRFSAERPKGSFSTLEIQRTEQGDSAMYLCASSDGRIAGGAGYEQYFGPGTRLTVT.

The genes are TRBV6-6 and TRBJ2-5; D is ambiguous. Trimming stripped 2 bases from V and 3 bases from J, with 7 bases between. From germline, CDR1 is MNHNY and CDR2 SVGAGI (reference sequence). The CDR3 is 13 amino acids. The CDR3 protein is CASSYEEKETQYF. CDR3 sequence (DNA): TGTGCCAGCAGTTACGAGGAAAAAGAGACCCAGTACTTC.

The chain has TRBV18 and TRBJ2-5, with D tentatively TRBD1 (6 bases). Germline CDR1 KGHSH, CDR2 LQKENI. The CDR3 has 16 residues. With 3 bases removed from V and 5 bases from J, the gap between germline ends came to 19 bases. As DNA, the CDR3 is TGTGCCAGCTCACCGATAGGACAGTCGTTGAAGGAGACCCAGTACTTC. This encodes CASSPIGQSLKETQYF.

The genes are TRBV6-5 and TRBJ2-1, with 9 bases matching TRBD2. Trimming cost V 4 bases and J 2 bases; bases outside gene matches: 6. The CDR3 length is 16 residues. Germline CDR1 reads MNHEY; CDR2 reads SVGAGI. The CDR3 region is CASSSGSGGPYNEQFF. Here the CDR3 DNA reads TGTGCCAGCAGTTCTGGTAGCGGGGGCCCCTACAATGAGCAGTTCTTC.

This clone was observed a single time. The chain combines TRBV6-1 with TRBJ1-2; possible D gene TRBD1, 5 bases. CDR3 size: 14 residues. Per germline, CDR1 MNHNS and CDR2 SASEGT. V was cut by 6 bases and J by 0 bases, with 11 bases left in between. CDR3 protein: CASSPGGSNYGYTF. The CDR3, as DNA: TGTGCCAGCAGCCCCGGGGGGTCTAACTATGGCTACACCTTC.

The chain uses TRBV7-8 and TRBJ2-3; TRBD2 matches at 13 bases. V lost 7 bases to trimming and J lost 3 bases; unmatched junction nucleotides: 7. The CDR3 is made up of 16 amino acids. Germline CDR1 SGHVS, CDR2 FQNEAQ. CDR3 protein: CASKTRGLAGTDTQYF. CDR3 in DNA: TGTGCCAGCAAAACGAGGGGACTAGCGGGGACAGATACGCAGTATTTT.

The chain uses TRBV7-2 and TRBJ2-1, with 7 bases fitting TRBD2. CDR1 and CDR2 from the germline V gene are SGHTA and FQGNSA. The junction had 8 bases not matched to a gene; V was cut back by 2 bases and J by 4 bases. The CDR3 covers 16 residues. The CDR3 is CASSLSPAGLYNEQFF. The CDR3 region has the DNA TGTGCCAGCAGCTTATCCCCAGCGGGGCTATACAATGAGCAGTTCTTC.

The rearrangement joins TRBV29-1 to TRBJ2-7; D perhaps matches TRBD1 (5 bases). Trimming took 4 bases from V and 3 from J, leaving 7 bases between them. The CDR3 runs 11 residues. Looked up from germline, CDR1 is SQVTM and CDR2 is ANQGSEA. The chain's CDR3 is CSVVDSYEQYF. The DNA of the CDR3 is TGCAGCGTTGTTGACAGCTACGAGCAGTACTTC.

J is TRBJ2-5 and V is TRBV7-9; no firm D call. The V gene lost 5 bases and the J gene lost 10 bases, with 11 bases spanning the gap. Germline V gene sequence: CDR1 SEHNR, CDR2 FQNEAQ (reference sequence). The CDR3 is 11 residues long. The CDR3 region has the DNA TGTGCCAGCAGCCCGTCCGGAGACCAGTACTTC. It is translated as CASSPSGDQYF.

This chain links TRBV7-9 with TRBJ1-5, with TRBD1 matching over 7 bases. J gave up 4 bases and V 3 bases, and 6 bases lay outside the gene matches. CDR1 SEHNR and CDR2 FQNEAQ come from the germline V gene (reference sequence). The CDR3 extends over 15 amino acids. This CDR3 reads CASSFSTGTNQPQHF. In nucleotides, the CDR3 is TGTGCCAGCAGCTTCTCGACAGGGACTAATCAGCCCCAGCATTTT.

This clone appeared once. The genes are TRBV30 and TRBJ2-3; D uncertain. Between the trimmed V and J ends, which lost 0 bases and 4 bases, there was a span of 11 bases. Per the germline V gene, CDR1 is GTSNPN and CDR2 is SVGIG (reference sequence). This CDR3 is built from 14 residues. Here the CDR3 DNA reads TGTGCCTGGAGTGTACTTGAGCGCGCAGATACGCAGTATTTT. It specifies CAWSVLERADTQYF.

The chain employs TRBV11-3 and TRBJ2-7; tentative D call: TRBD2 (6 bases). This CDR3 has 16 residues. In germline, CDR1 is SGHNT, CDR2 YENEEA. Trimming took 5 bases from V and 0 from J, leaving 17 bases between them. CDR3 region: CASSLSRDCPSYEQYF. CDR3 nucleotide sequence: TGTGCCAGCAGCCTCTCCCGGGACTGTCCCTCCTACGAGCAGTACTTC.

The chain recombines TRBV5-4 with TRBJ2-3; 11 positions agree with TRBD2. The CDR3 runs to 17 residues. J was trimmed by 2 bases and V by 3 bases; bases with no gene match: 8. The germline gives CDR1 SGHNT, CDR2 YYREEE (reference sequence). The CDR3 is CASSYYTSGGLTDTQYF. As DNA, the CDR3 is TGTGCCAGCAGCTATTACACTAGCGGGGGCCTCACAGATACGCAGTATTTT.

The chain uses TRBV7-8 and TRBJ2-3; D is unclear. V was cut by 5 bases and J by 1 base, with 4 bases left in between. Germline V CDR1 and CDR2: SGHVS, FQNEAQ. The CDR3 runs to 12 residues. The CDR3 loop reads CASSTRTDTQYF. In DNA form, the CDR3 reads TGTGCCAGCAGCACACGCACAGATACGCAGTATTTT.

The J gene is TRBJ1-2, the V gene TRBV25-1, with D tentatively TRBD1 (5 bases). This CDR3 has 14 amino acids. Trimming pared 4 bases from V and 1 base from J, leaving 10 bases between. CDR1 MGHDK and CDR2 SYGVNS come from the germline V gene. This CDR3 reads CASSGPGLNYGYTF. The CDR3 nucleotides read TGTGCCAGCAGTGGGCCGGGACTTAACTATGGCTACACCTTC.

This chain uses TRBV9 with TRBJ2-1; 10 nucleotides line up with TRBD2. Germline values: CDR1 SGDLS, CDR2 YYNGEE. The CDR3 extends over 18 amino acids. Trimming cost V 2 bases and J 7 bases; bases outside gene matches: 15. In DNA, the CDR3 is TGTGCCAGCAGCGTTGCTCTTGCGGGAGCGGGGGGGCCAAATGAGCAGTTCTTC. Its translation is CASSVALAGAGGPNEQFF.

The genes are TRBV7-2 and TRBJ1-1, with TRBD1 identical over 8 bases. With 1 base clipped from V and 1 base from J, the junction kept 2 bases outside the gene matches. The germline CDR1 and CDR2 sequences are SGHTA and FQGNSA. The CDR3 loop spans 15 amino acids. CDR3 sequence (DNA): TGTGCCAGCAGCTTAGTCACAGGGGGGAACACTGAAGCTTTCTTT. Its protein is CASSLVTGGNTEAFF.

The chain combines TRBV7-3 with TRBJ2-3; D not certain. Germline values: CDR1 SGHTA, CDR2 FQGTGA. The CDR3 consists of 14 residues. With 5 bases removed from V and 2 bases from J, the gap between germline ends came to 11 bases. For the CDR3, the DNA is TGTGCCAGCAGCCCCTACCCCTCCACAGATACGCAGTATTTT. Translating gives CASSPYPSTDTQYF.